One and the same sample provided the 25 T cell receptor beta chains below, sequenced in a study of identical twins. TCRdb used MiXCR to reprocess the 5' RACE reads, holding one entry per CDR3 protein. The sample yields more than 600,000 distinct CDR3 sequences, 18% seen once. These same data were also listed under a study on T cells expressing NK-cell markers.

Sequencing input: PBMCs. Receptor source: a woman between 18 and 29 years old in good health.

This clonotype was observed a few times. The rearrangement joins TRBV20-1 to TRBJ2-7, with D perhaps TRBD1 or TRBD2 (5 bases each). The CDR3 has 16 residues. The germline CDR1 and CDR2 sequences are DFQATT and SNEGSKA (reference sequence). Trimming took off 3 bases at V and 0 bases at J, with 18 bases between the two ends. Here the CDR3 DNA reads TGCAGTGCTAGCCCCTCCGAGGGGACCGCCTCCTACGAGCAGTACTTC. It encodes CSASPSEGTASYEQYF.

This clonotype turned up a few times. J is TRBJ2-1 and V is TRBV20-1, with TRBD2 matching over 11 bases. CDR1 DFQATT and CDR2 SNEGSKA come from the germline V gene (reference sequence). The junction had 15 bases not matched to a gene; V was cut back by 4 bases and J by 4 bases. CDR3 length: 18 residues. In DNA, the CDR3 is TGCAGTGCTATGCCGGGACTAGCGGCACCCCACTATTACAATGAGCAGTTCTTC. It codes for CSAMPGLAAPHYYNEQFF.

CDR3 DNA: TGCGCCAGCAGCTTGGCCGGGTTTGAGGGCTACACCTTC. Protein product: CASSLAGFEGYTF. The chain uses TRBV5-1 and TRBJ1-2, with unresolved D. Germline CDR1 SGHRS, CDR2 YFSETQ. Trimming left V 0 bases short and J 8 bases short, with 11 bases between. This CDR3 has 13 residues.

The V gene is TRBV6-5, the J gene TRBJ1-1; D may be TRBD1 (6 bases). The V end lost 4 bases, the J end lost 1 base, and 13 bases lay between the germline ends. The CDR3 spans 15 residues. Germline values: CDR1 MNHEY, CDR2 SVGAGI. The CDR3 DNA is TGTGCCAGCAGTTTTTCCCGGACAGCGAACACTGAAGCTTTCTTT. This codes for CASSFSRTANTEAFF.

In the case of this clonotype: A much larger clone differs by one base, so this may be a read error. V and J are TRBV20-1 and TRBJ2-3; D might be TRBD2 (7 bases). CDR1 is DFQATT, CDR2 SNEGSKA, per germline (reference sequence). The CDR3 is 14 amino acids. The CDR3 sequence is CSAREGGGRDKQYF. The CDR3, as DNA: TGCAGTGCTAGAGAAGGGGGAGGGCGAGATAAGCAGTATTTT.

This sequence joins TRBV12-3 or TRBV12-4 and TRBJ1-2; D call uncertain. The V and J ends lost 2 bases and 8 bases respectively, with 9 bases between them. The CDR3 sequence is 12 residues long. The CDR3 spells CASSLLGGGYTF. CDR3 DNA sequence: TGTGCCAGCAGTTTACTGGGTGGGGGCTACACCTTC.

The gene calls are TRBV5-6 and TRBJ2-5, with 8 nucleotides matching TRBD1. V dropped 0 bases and J dropped 1; count of bases not matched to a gene: 2. In germline, CDR1 is SGHDT, CDR2 YYEEEE. The CDR3 sequence is 15 residues long. DNA of the CDR3: TGTGCCAGCAGCTTGGAGACAGGGGCCCAAGAGACCCAGTACTTC. Its translation is CASSLETGAQETQYF. Based on the CDR3 plus reference TRBV5-6 and TRBJ2-5, the full variable domain is DAGVTQSPTHLIKTRGQQVTLRCSPKSGHDTVSWYQQALGQGPQFIFQYYEEEERQRGNFPDRFSGHQFPNYSSELNVNALLLGDSALYLCASSLETGAQETQYFGPGTRLLVL.

This clonotype was counted a few times. The chain joins TRBV9 to TRBJ1-2; D not resolved. Germline V gives CDR1 SGDLS, CDR2 YYNGEE. The ends were cut back, 1 base at V and 7 bases at J, with 17 bases in the middle. This CDR3 comprises 15 residues. The CDR3 loop is CASSVRPLEGFGYTF. Here the CDR3 DNA reads TGTGCCAGCAGCGTACGCCCACTGGAAGGGTTTGGCTACACCTTC. Based on the CDR3 plus reference TRBV9 and TRBJ1-2, the full variable domain is DSGVTQTPKHLITATGQRVTLRCSPRSGDLSVYWYQQSLDQGLQFLIQYYNGEERAKGNILERFSAQQFPDLHSELNLSSLELGDSALYFCASSVRPLEGFGYTFGSGTRLTVV.

This clonotype was seen a few times. This chain joins TRBV6-1 and TRBJ2-7; D possibly corresponds to TRBD2 (5 bases). The germline V gene encodes CDR1 MNHNS and CDR2 SASEGT. Trimming removed 5 bases at V and 4 bases at J, with 21 bases between. CDR3 length: 16 residues. CDR3 coding DNA: TGTGCCAGCAGTAAAAGCGCTACGACTCGCGGGTACGAGCAGTACTTC. This codes for CASSKSATTRGYEQYF.

This clonotype occurred a few times. The chain employs TRBV6-5 and TRBJ2-7, with D uncertain. V was trimmed by 11 bases and J by 0 bases, leaving 11 bases between them. Germline V gene data show CDR1 as MNHEY and CDR2 as SVGAGI. The CDR3 runs to 12 residues. The CDR3, as DNA: TGTGCCGGCATGGCGAGCTCCTACGAGCAGTACTTC. Its protein product is CAGMASSYEQYF.

This clonotype turned up a few times. The rearrangement links TRBV29-1 to TRBJ1-2, with a weak D call TRBD1 (6 bases). Germline V CDR1 and CDR2: SQVTM, ANQGSEA. This CDR3 comprises 14 residues. V was trimmed by 6 bases and J by 1 base, leaving 15 bases between them. The CDR3 region has the DNA TGCAGCGTGACACAGGGAAGGGGTAACTATGGCTACACCTTC. Translation gives CSVTQGRGNYGYTF.

The J gene is TRBJ2-7, the V gene TRBV5-1, with TRBD2 as a possible D gene (5 bases). The CDR3 is 16 amino acids. Germline assignment: CDR1 SGHRS and CDR2 YFSETQ. The ends were cut back, 0 bases at V and 7 bases at J, with 20 bases in the middle. The DNA of the CDR3 is TGCGCCAGCAGCTTGGGAGCAGGAGGAGTATTTGGGGAGCAGTACTTC. Protein: CASSLGAGGVFGEQYF.

The gene calls are TRBV12-3 or TRBV12-4 and TRBJ2-7, with TRBD1 matching over 10 bases. Trimming took 8 bases from V and 5 from J; bases not matched to a gene: 6. The CDR3 is 13 residues long. Written as DNA, the CDR3 is TGTGCCAGCGGAACGGGACAGGGGAACGAGCAGTACTTC. Amino acid sequence: CASGTGQGNEQYF.

The rearrangement joins TRBV19 to TRBJ2-3; no firm D call. The CDR3 length is 17 residues. V dropped 4 bases and J dropped 3 bases, with 20 bases sitting between them. CDR1 and CDR2 (germline): LNHDA, SQIVND (reference sequence). CDR3 in amino acids: CASSTDGSPDPTDTQYF. For the CDR3, the DNA is TGTGCCAGTAGTACCGACGGTTCGCCGGATCCTACAGATACGCAGTATTTT.

The gene calls are TRBV12-3 or TRBV12-4 and TRBJ2-3; possibly TRBD1 for D (5 bases). The CDR3 is made up of 14 amino acids. Trimming removed 9 bases at V and 3 bases at J, with 16 bases between. CDR3 in amino acids: CARNFSGSTDTQYF. The CDR3 coding sequence is TGTGCCAGGAACTTCTCAGGGTCAACAGATACGCAGTATTTT.

This clonotype showed up just a few times. V and J are TRBV14 and TRBJ2-2; no clear D gene. The V end was cut by 4 bases, the J end by 1 base, with 4 bases between. The CDR3 covers 13 residues. CDR1 is SGHDN, CDR2 FVKESK, per germline. CDR3 protein: CASSRMNTGELFF. Written as DNA, the CDR3 is TGTGCCAGCAGCCGTATGAACACCGGGGAGCTGTTTTTT.

This chain links TRBV20-1 with TRBJ2-7, with unresolved D. The V and J ends lost 3 bases and 3 bases respectively, with 12 bases between them. Germline V gene sequence: CDR1 DFQATT, CDR2 SNEGSKA (reference sequence). The CDR3 loop spans 13 amino acids. The CDR3 sequence is CSASSGHNYEQYF. For the CDR3, the DNA is TGCAGTGCTAGTTCGGGCCATAACTACGAGCAGTACTTC.

In DNA, the CDR3 is TGCAGTGCTTCTAAGCGGGACTCCTACAATGAGCAGTTCTTC. Translation: CSASKRDSYNEQFF. The rearrangement links TRBV20-1 to TRBJ2-1, with TRBD2 matching 7 bases. The CDR3 is made up of 14 amino acids. Per the germline V gene, CDR1 is DFQATT and CDR2 is SNEGSKA (reference sequence). With 5 bases clipped from V and 0 bases from J, the junction kept 4 bases outside the gene matches.

This clonotype was counted only a few times. This chain connects TRBV7-9 to TRBJ2-7; possible D gene TRBD2, 6 bases. Germline lookup yields CDR1 SEHNR and CDR2 FQNEAQ (reference sequence). The CDR3 sequence is 17 residues long. Trimming took 4 bases from V and 0 from J, leaving 19 bases between them. CDR3: CASSSLFTSRGSYEQYF. The CDR3 nucleotides read TGTGCCAGCAGCTCCCTCTTCACTAGCCGGGGCTCCTACGAGCAGTACTTC.

This clonotype showed up just a few times. The chain has TRBV10-3 and TRBJ2-5, with D possibly being TRBD1 (5 bases). V lost 4 bases and J 4 bases, leaving 10 bases between the germline ends. CDR1 is ENHRY and CDR2 is SYGVKD in the germline V gene. This CDR3 has 13 amino acids. As DNA, the CDR3 is TGTGCCATCAGTGGGGGCTTAAGAGAGACCCAGTACTTC. It is translated as CAISGGLRETQYF.

V and J are TRBV30 and TRBJ1-1; no clear D gene. V was cut by 7 bases and J by 8 bases, with 20 bases left in between. Germline assignment: CDR1 GTSNPN and CDR2 SVGIG (reference sequence). This CDR3 comprises 13 residues. CDR3 nucleotides: TGTGCCTCCACCGGGCCCGGGCTAATCGAAGCTTTCTTT. Translating it yields CASTGPGLIEAFF.

This clonotype was recorded once. The J gene is TRBJ2-1, the V gene TRBV7-9; D remains ambiguous. Looked up from germline, CDR1 is SEHNR and CDR2 is FQNEAQ (reference sequence). The CDR3 consists of 15 residues. Trimming pared 7 bases from V and 11 bases from J, leaving 24 bases between. The CDR3 DNA is TGTGCCAGCACCCAAGACTTAGAACCATATAATAAGCAGTTCTTC. Its protein is CASTQDLEPYNKQFF.

CDR3 region: CASKTAYQETQYF. CDR3 in DNA: TGCGCCAGCAAGACCGCGTACCAAGAGACCCAGTACTTC. The chain uses TRBV5-1 and TRBJ2-5, with no clear D. Germline V CDR1 and CDR2: SGHRS, YFSETQ. This CDR3 is 13 amino acids long. Trimming left V 6 bases short and J 0 bases short, with 9 bases between.

This clonotype was picked up a small number of times. This sequence joins TRBV29-1 and TRBJ2-5; 9 bases fit TRBD2. The germline gives CDR1 SQVTM, CDR2 ANQGSEA. Losses at the gene ends were 7 bases for V and 3 bases for J; bases not matched to a gene: 3. The CDR3 length is 12 residues. As DNA, the CDR3 is TGCAGCGGATTAGCGGGGGAAGAGACCCAGTACTTC. Translated, it gives CSGLAGEETQYF.

The chain joins TRBV29-1 to TRBJ2-2, with D tentatively TRBD1 or TRBD2 (5 bases each). The ends were cut back, 2 bases at V and 4 bases at J, with 23 bases in the middle. Per the germline V gene, CDR1 is SQVTM and CDR2 is ANQGSEA. CDR3 length: 18 residues. The CDR3 sequence is CSVEWLKGYGTGTGELFF. The CDR3 DNA is TGCAGCGTTGAATGGTTGAAGGGGTACGGGACGGGCACCGGGGAGCTGTTTTTT.